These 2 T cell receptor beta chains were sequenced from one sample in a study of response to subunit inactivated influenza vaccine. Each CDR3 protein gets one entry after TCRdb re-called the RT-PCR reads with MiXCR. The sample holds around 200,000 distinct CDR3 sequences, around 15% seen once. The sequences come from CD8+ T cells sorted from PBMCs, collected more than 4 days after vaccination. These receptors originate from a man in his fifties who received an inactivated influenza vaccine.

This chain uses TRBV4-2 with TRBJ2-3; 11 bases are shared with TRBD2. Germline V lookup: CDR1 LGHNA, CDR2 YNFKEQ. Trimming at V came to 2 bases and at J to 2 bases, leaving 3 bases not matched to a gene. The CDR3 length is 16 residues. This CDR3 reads CASSQLAGGVTDTQYF. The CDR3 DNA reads TGTGCCAGCAGCCAACTAGCGGGAGGAGTCACAGATACGCAGTATTTT.

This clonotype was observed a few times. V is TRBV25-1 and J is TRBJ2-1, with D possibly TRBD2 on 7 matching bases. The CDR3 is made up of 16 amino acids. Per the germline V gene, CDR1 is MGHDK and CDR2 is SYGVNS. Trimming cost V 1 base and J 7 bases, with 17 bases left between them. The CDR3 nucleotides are TGTGCCAGCAGTGAATTGGGGGGGCTTACAGGGAATGAGCAGTTCTTC. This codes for CASSELGGLTGNEQFF. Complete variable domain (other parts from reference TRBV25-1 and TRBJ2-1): EADIYQTPRYLVIGTGKKITLECSQTMGHDKMYWYQQDPGMELHLIHYSYGVNSTEKGDLSSESTVSRIRTEHFPLTLESARPSHTSQYLCASSELGGLTGNEQFFGPGTRLTVL.